The 10 T cell receptor beta chains in this list originate from one sample, sequenced in a study of beta chain features in type 1 diabetes. Notes on the study in general: Type 1 diabetes patients had moderately but significantly shorter TCRB CDR3s in all four CD4+ subsets.

The investigators reverse transcribed all of the isolated RNA, so they sequenced expressed TCRB transcripts. Assay: immunoSEQ multiplex PCR; the TCRdb copy retains only in-frame clones and omits some. The sample records about 120,000 clones, over 15% being singletons. These receptors are not linked to any known antigen. Input material: central memory CD4+ T cells from blood. Receptors were obtained from a man aged 25 to 45 with type 1 diabetes.

This chain connects TRBV7-2 to TRBJ2-5, with D uncertain. Trimming took 5 bases from V and 7 from J, leaving 14 bases between them. Germline CDR1 is SGHTA and CDR2 is FQGNSA. This CDR3 has 13 amino acids. The CDR3 protein is CASSPEAVGTQYF. DNA of the CDR3: TGTGCCAGCAGCCCCGAGGCGGTCGGGACCCAGTACTTC.

The chain links TRBV14 to TRBJ2-7, with D perhaps matching TRBD2 (6 bases). Trimming pared 5 bases from V and 4 bases from J, leaving 18 bases between. The CDR3 totals 15 residues. Germline lookup yields CDR1 SGHDN and CDR2 FVKESK. The CDR3 sequence: CASSAQAGIGYEQYF. DNA of the CDR3: TGTGCCAGCAGCGCCCAGGCGGGGATCGGGTACGAGCAGTACTTC.

Concerning this clone: This could be a read error, since a much larger clone is one nucleotide away. Other DNA sequences within the sample encode an identical CDR3. The chain is built from TRBV21-1 and TRBJ2-7; no check of the table's D call, TRBD2, against the DNA was made. TRBV21-1 counts as a pseudogene. This CDR3 region has 13 residues. The CDR3 DNA reads TGTGCCAGCAGCGCCGGGAGCTCCTACGAACAGTACTTC. Amino acids: CASSAGSSYEQYF.

The J gene is TRBJ1-1, the V gene TRBV18; D is ambiguous. Trimming took 3 bases from V and 8 from J, leaving 7 bases between them. Germline V gene sequence: CDR1 KGHSH, CDR2 LQKENI. The CDR3 has 11 residues. The CDR3 sequence is CASSPGLEAFF. DNA of the CDR3: TGTGCCAGCTCACCTGGCCTCGAAGCTTTCTTT. The whole variable domain, remainder taken from reference TRBV18 and TRBJ1-1, is NAGVMQNPRHLVRRRGQEARLRCSPMKGHSHVYWYRQLPEEGLKFMVYLQKENIIDESGMPKERFSAEFPKEGPSILRIQQVVRGDSAAYFCASSPGLEAFFGQGTRLTVV.

This chain uses TRBV4-1 with TRBJ1-5; D is possibly TRBD1 (5 bases). V lost 4 bases to trimming and J lost 0 bases, with 10 bases between them. The CDR3 is made up of 15 amino acids. CDR1 and CDR2 from the germline V gene are MGHRA and YSYEKL. CDR3 coding DNA: TGCGCCAGCAGCCCAGGACATAGTAGCAATCAGCCCCAGCATTTT. This sequence encodes CASSPGHSSNQPQHF.

This clone was detected a few times. This chain uses TRBV7-3 with TRBJ2-3; 7 bases fit TRBD2. There are 13 residues in the CDR3. Trimming cost V 2 bases and J 5 bases; bases outside gene matches: 1. The germline V gene encodes CDR1 SGHTA and CDR2 FQGTGA. The chain's CDR3 is CASSLAGVDTQYF. The CDR3 DNA reads as TGTGCCAGCAGCTTAGCGGGGGTAGATACGCAGTATTTT.

This clone appeared a few times. The chain couples TRBV29-1 to TRBJ1-2; D ambiguous. Deletions cut 5 bases from V and 1 base from J, with 5 bases between. The germline V gene encodes CDR1 SQVTM and CDR2 ANQGSEA. The CDR3 has 11 amino acids. Here the CDR3 DNA reads TGCAGCGTTCAGGATAACTATGGCTACACCTTC. Its translation: CSVQDNYGYTF.

The rearrangement joins TRBV7-2 to TRBJ2-7; D gene uncertain. This CDR3 region has 14 residues. V lost 5 bases to trimming and J lost 2 bases, with 13 bases between them. Looked up from germline, CDR1 is SGHTA and CDR2 is FQGNSA. The CDR3 DNA reads TGTGCCAGCAGCCCGGGCCCTTCCACCTACGAGCAGTACTTC. It is translated as CASSPGPSTYEQYF.

The sample holds a few counts of this clone. The chain has TRBV6-1 and TRBJ1-5; the match to TRBD1 covers 7 bases. V trimming: 1 base; J trimming: 4 bases; junction bases outside the gene matches: 10. The CDR3 runs 17 residues. CDR1 is MNHNS, CDR2 SASEGT, per germline. CDR3 sequence reads: CASSEGHRGALNQPQHF. The CDR3 region has the DNA TGTGCCAGCAGTGAAGGTCACAGGGGCGCTTTAAATCAGCCCCAGCATTTT.

The rearrangement uses TRBV2 and TRBJ1-1; D call uncertain. Germline V gives CDR1 SNHLY, CDR2 FYNNEI. Deletions cut 7 bases from V and 1 base from J, with 4 bases between. This CDR3 region has 11 residues. The DNA of the CDR3 is TGTGCCAGCATTGGGAACACTGAAGCTTTCTTT. Translation gives CASIGNTEAFF.